The 31 T cell receptor beta chains below come from one sample, sequenced in a study of T cell repertoires in cytomegalovirus infection. These TCRs are of unknown antigen specificity. A single record per CDR3 protein comes from TCRdb applying MiXCR to the reads. The sample lists about 920,000 distinct CDR3 sequences, around 30% occurring once. Source: cultured CD8+ T cells from PBMCs, taken from culture after CMV antigen stimulation. These TCRs come from a human donor in good health (CMV status not recorded). Some clones in this sample may be carry-over from other donors' samples.

This chain links TRBV6-2 or TRBV6-3 with TRBJ2-6; D is perhaps TRBD1 (5 bases). Germline lookup yields CDR1 MNHEY and CDR2 SVGEGT. The CDR3 sequence is 16 residues long. Trimming shortened V by 2 bases and J by 0 bases, and 8 bases separated the two germline ends. CDR3 bases: TGTGCCAGCAGTTACGCAGGGCCCTCTGGGGCCAACGTCCTGACTTTC. It encodes CASSYAGPSGANVLTF.

The table lists this clonotype with a few counts. The chain has TRBV7-9 and TRBJ1-2; D is uncertain. The germline V gene encodes CDR1 SEHNR and CDR2 FQNEAQ (reference sequence). CDR3 length equals 16 residues. With 3 bases removed from V and 4 bases from J, the gap between germline ends came to 18 bases. The CDR3 loop is CASSLPDGGRFYGYTF. CDR3 nucleotide sequence: TGTGCCAGCAGCTTGCCGGACGGCGGCAGGTTCTATGGCTACACCTTC.

As concerns this clonotype: Given a much more abundant clone one base away, this may be a read error. V gene TRBV7-6 combines with J gene TRBJ2-1; D possibly uses TRBD1 or TRBD2 (5 bases each). CDR3 size: 12 residues. Germline CDR1 is SGHVS and CDR2 is FNYEAQ. The V and J ends lost 11 bases and 6 bases respectively, with 14 bases between them. CDR3 in DNA: TGTGCCGCCCCCCAAGGGACCAATGAGCAGTTCTTC. Translation gives CAAPQGTNEQFF.

CDR3 protein: CASRPRGDSGSGANVLTF. The CDR3 DNA is TGTGCCAGCAGACCAAGAGGGGACAGCGGCTCTGGGGCCAACGTCCTGACTTTC. This chain uses TRBV7-9 with TRBJ2-6, with 7 bases lining up with TRBD1. This CDR3 has 18 residues. Germline V lookup: CDR1 SEHNR, CDR2 FQNEAQ (reference sequence). The trim removed 6 bases at V and 0 bases at J, leaving 11 bases unmatched.

The chain joins TRBV10-3 to TRBJ2-2; D may be TRBD2 (6 bases). The germline V and J ends were trimmed by 3 bases and 4 bases, with 12 bases remaining between them. Per the germline V gene, CDR1 is ENHRY and CDR2 is SYGVKD. This CDR3 region has 15 residues. CDR3 bases: TGTGCCATCAGTGACGGGGGTCTAAGCACCGGGGAGCTGTTTTTT. Translating it yields CAISDGGLSTGELFF.

To note about this clonotype: The germline gene is not matched at one end of the junction; a read error may be the cause. This chain links TRBV6-1 with TRBJ2-3, with 11 bases identical to TRBD2. The CDR3 contains 17 residues. The germline V gene has CDR1 MNHNS and CDR2 SASEGT. Here the CDR3 DNA reads TGTGCCAGCAGTGAAATGATTCCGGGACTAGCGGCCGATACGAAGTATTTT. Encoded protein: CASSEMIPGLAADTKYF.

This clonotype appeared a few times. The V call is TRBV7-9, the J call TRBJ1-6, with D possibly TRBD1 on 5 matching bases. From germline, CDR1 is SEHNR and CDR2 FQNEAQ (reference sequence). This CDR3 contains 15 residues. V shed 1 base and J shed 4 bases, with 8 bases lying between them. The CDR3 reads CASSLGQTYNSPLHF. The CDR3 DNA is TGTGCCAGCAGCTTAGGACAGACTTATAATTCACCCCTCCACTTT. Based on the CDR3 plus reference TRBV7-9 and TRBJ1-6, the full variable domain is DTGVSQNPRHKITKRGQNVTFRCDPISEHNRLYWYRQTLGQGPEFLTYFQNEAQLEKSRLLSDRFSAERPKGSFSTLEIQRTEQGDSAMYLCASSLGQTYNSPLHFGNGTRLTVT.

On this clonotype itself: This CDR3 fails to terminate in the conserved phenylalanine or tryptophan, so it likely reflects a read error. The rearrangement joins TRBV7-6 to TRBJ2-7; 10 positions agree with TRBD1. Germline V lookup: CDR1 SGHVS, CDR2 FNYEAQ. There are 16 residues in the CDR3. The CDR3 loop reads CVSSPPRGQGPYEQYL. The CDR3 DNA reads TGTGTCAGCAGCCCGCCCCGGGGACAGGGGCCCTACGAGCAGTACTTG.

V and J are TRBV6-5 and TRBJ1-1; weak D call: TRBD1 (6 bases). The CDR3 is 13 amino acids. Germline CDR1 is MNHEY and CDR2 is SVGAGI. V dropped 7 bases and J dropped 1 base, with 10 bases sitting between them. CDR3 protein: CASTRTENTEAFF. As DNA, the CDR3 is TGTGCCAGCACCAGGACAGAGAACACTGAAGCTTTCTTT.

This clonotype was detected many times. The CDR3 coding sequence is TGTGCCAGCAGTTTCTCTCTCCCCCTTGGGACCCAAATTCCATACACCGGGGAGCTGTTTTTT. The encoded protein is CASSFSLPLGTQIPYTGELFF. J is TRBJ2-2 and V is TRBV12-3 or TRBV12-4; perhaps D is TRBD1 or TRBD2 (5 bases each). This CDR3 has 21 amino acids. Trimming shortened V by 3 bases and J by 3 bases, and 29 bases separated the two germline ends.

This rearrangement joins TRBV5-4 to TRBJ2-2; D gene ambiguous. V dropped 1 base and J dropped 1 base, with 17 bases sitting between them. Germline CDR1 is SGHNT and CDR2 is YYREEE (reference sequence). CDR3 length: 18 amino acids. This CDR3 reads CASSLPEQGSKNTGELFF. The CDR3 region has the DNA TGTGCCAGCAGCTTGCCGGAACAAGGCTCTAAGAACACCGGGGAGCTGTTTTTT.

This clonotype was recorded a few times. This chain joins TRBV27 and TRBJ1-6, with D possibly being TRBD1 (5 bases). Trimming removed 4 bases at V and 9 bases at J, with 13 bases between. This CDR3 contains 14 residues. Germline lookup yields CDR1 MNHEY and CDR2 SMNVEV (reference sequence). CDR3 bases: TGTGCCAGCAGTTCAGGGTATAATGGTTCACCCCTCCACTTT. It codes for CASSSGYNGSPLHF.

This clonotype showed up just a few times. CDR3 in amino acids: CASSIGGKYQPQHF. Here the CDR3 DNA reads TGTGCCAGTAGTATTGGCGGAAAGTATCAGCCCCAGCATTTT. The chain uses TRBV19 and TRBJ1-5; D gene unclear. CDR3 length equals 14 residues. From germline, CDR1 is LNHDA and CDR2 SQIVND (reference sequence). The ends were cut back, 3 bases at V and 5 bases at J, with 11 bases in the middle.

The gene calls are TRBV27 and TRBJ1-2; 7 bases map to TRBD1. V dropped 4 bases and J dropped 8; count of bases not matched to a gene: 7. Germline lookup yields CDR1 MNHEY and CDR2 SMNVEV (reference sequence). This CDR3 contains 13 residues. CDR3 region: CASSSDRFFGYTF. Written as DNA, the CDR3 is TGTGCCAGCAGTTCGGACAGGTTTTTCGGCTACACCTTC.

V gene TRBV12-3 or TRBV12-4 combines with J gene TRBJ2-5; D unclear. Trimming stripped 7 bases from V and 5 bases from J, with 14 bases between. The CDR3 covers 13 residues. The CDR3 here is CASKGGVQETQYF. The CDR3 DNA follows: TGTGCCAGCAAAGGTGGGGTCCAGGAGACCCAGTACTTC.

The CDR3 spells CASRGELGGYNEQFF. The CDR3 region has the DNA TGTGCCAGCAGAGGCGAACTCGGAGGGTACAATGAGCAGTTCTTC. The chain joins TRBV2 to TRBJ2-1, with D possibly matching TRBD2 (6 bases). Trimming took 6 bases from V and 4 from J, leaving 16 bases between them. The CDR3 extends over 15 amino acids. In germline, CDR1 is SNHLY, CDR2 FYNNEI.

In this sample, this clonotype turned up many times. The gene calls are TRBV6-1 and TRBJ2-1, with TRBD1 identical over 8 bases. The CDR3 spans 20 residues. V trimming: 0 bases; J trimming: 2 bases; junction bases outside the gene matches: 15. CDR1 is MNHNS and CDR2 is SASEGT in the germline V gene. The CDR3 sequence: CASSEAWARGLGRPYNEQFF. The CDR3 nucleotides read TGTGCCAGCAGTGAAGCTTGGGCCAGGGGGCTCGGTCGGCCCTACAATGAGCAGTTCTTC.

V usage is TRBV20-1 and J usage is TRBJ2-3; 11 bases map to TRBD2. The CDR3 consists of 16 residues. V was pared by 0 bases and J by 6 bases, with 8 bases of the junction left unmatched. CDR1 and CDR2 from the germline V gene are DFQATT and SNEGSKA (reference sequence). CDR3 protein: CSAREGGTSGRDTQYF. CDR3 sequence (DNA): TGCAGTGCTAGAGAGGGTGGGACTAGCGGTCGTGATACGCAGTATTTT.

This clonotype was recorded a few times. The chain couples TRBV5-8 to TRBJ1-5; no firm D call. V was trimmed by 3 bases and J by 4 bases, leaving 8 bases between them. Germline assignment: CDR1 SGHTS and CDR2 YDEGEE. The length of the CDR3 is 13 residues. CDR3 sequence: CASSSHHNQPQHF. CDR3 sequence (DNA): TGTGCCAGCAGCTCGCACCATAATCAGCCCCAGCATTTT.

V gene TRBV6-2 or TRBV6-3 combines with J gene TRBJ1-6; no firm D call. Trimming took 2 bases from V and 16 from J, leaving 18 bases between them. In germline, CDR1 is MNHEY, CDR2 SVGEGT. The CDR3 sequence is 14 residues long. The CDR3 DNA is TGTGCCAGCAGTTACGATTTCGGCCAGATACAGCTCCACTTT. It encodes CASSYDFGQIQLHF.

The rearrangement uses TRBV29-1 and TRBJ2-7; TRBD1 is a possible D gene (5 bases). V lost 5 bases to trimming and J lost 6 bases, with 11 bases between them. The V gene's germline CDR1 is SQVTM and CDR2 ANQGSEA. There are 11 residues in the CDR3. DNA of the CDR3: TGCAGCGTTTACGGCCAGGGCGAGCAGTACGTC. Residues: CSVYGQGEQYV.

The V gene is TRBV9, the J gene TRBJ2-2; TRBD1 aligns across 8 bases. Germline lookup yields CDR1 SGDLS and CDR2 YYNGEE. V shed 0 bases and J 6 bases; nucleotides not matched to a gene: 7. The CDR3 length is 16 residues. CDR3 region: CASSVEGTGLSGELFF. The CDR3, as DNA: TGTGCCAGCAGCGTAGAAGGGACAGGTCTCTCCGGGGAGCTGTTTTTT.

This clonotype has only a few counts. The rearrangement links TRBV4-1 to TRBJ2-7; D may be TRBD1 (5 bases). Germline CDR1 and CDR2: MGHRA and YSYEKL. The CDR3 is 17 residues long. The ends were cut back, 0 bases at V and 1 base at J, with 16 bases in the middle. The CDR3 loop reads CASSQDQGKDLSYEQYF. The CDR3 region has the DNA TGCGCCAGCAGCCAAGATCAGGGCAAGGATTTGTCCTACGAGCAGTACTTC.

This clonotype was detected only a few times. This CDR3 reads CASSSHWTEKSYEQYF. CDR3 DNA sequence: TGTGCCAGCAGCTCCCACTGGACCGAAAAATCCTACGAGCAGTACTTC. This chain uses TRBV7-9 with TRBJ2-7; no clear D gene. The V end was cut by 4 bases, the J end by 1 base, with 17 bases between. The CDR3 consists of 16 residues. Germline CDR1 and CDR2: SEHNR and FQNEAQ (reference sequence).

The chain carries TRBV9 and TRBJ2-1; D ambiguous. Trimming stripped 4 bases from V and 2 bases from J, with 13 bases between. The CDR3 runs to 15 residues. Germline CDR1 SGDLS, CDR2 YYNGEE. The CDR3 spells CASSSAMATYNEQFF. The CDR3 DNA reads TGTGCCAGCAGCTCCGCCATGGCCACCTACAATGAGCAGTTCTTC. Drawing the rest from reference TRBV9 and TRBJ2-1, the complete variable domain is DSGVTQTPKHLITATGQRVTLRCSPRSGDLSVYWYQQSLDQGLQFLIQYYNGEERAKGNILERFSAQQFPDLHSELNLSSLELGDSALYFCASSSAMATYNEQFFGPGTRLTVL.

This clonotype was detected ten times or more. The chain links TRBV19 to TRBJ2-7; possible D gene TRBD1, 5 bases. Germline V lookup: CDR1 LNHDA, CDR2 SQIVND (reference sequence). CDR3 size: 14 residues. V gave up 2 bases and J gave up 2 bases, with 10 bases separating them. DNA for the CDR3: TGTGCCAGTAGTATACAGGACACCGCCTACGAGCAGTACTTC. It encodes CASSIQDTAYEQYF.

This clonotype has just a few counts. V and J are TRBV27 and TRBJ1-6; 7 bases line up with TRBD1. V was pared by 6 bases and J by 9 bases, with 8 bases of the junction left unmatched. The CDR3 consists of 14 residues. From germline, CDR1 is MNHEY and CDR2 SMNVEV (reference sequence). The CDR3 sequence: CASRPGTVTSPLHF. The CDR3, as DNA: TGTGCCAGCAGGCCCGGGACAGTAACTTCACCCCTCCACTTT.

The chain has TRBV27 and TRBJ1-2, with 7 bases that match TRBD1. With 5 bases clipped from V and 4 bases from J, the junction kept 13 bases outside the gene matches. This CDR3 has 16 residues. The germline V gene has CDR1 MNHEY and CDR2 SMNVEV (reference sequence). DNA of the CDR3: TGTGCCAGCAGTGTATACTCAGGGGGACAGCGCTATGGCTACACCTTC. This gives the protein CASSVYSGGQRYGYTF.

This clonotype came up a few times. The V gene is TRBV28, the J gene TRBJ2-4; 9 bases are shared with TRBD1. J gave up 2 bases and V 3 bases, and 5 bases lay outside the gene matches. The germline gives CDR1 MDHEN, CDR2 SYDVKM. This CDR3 spans 16 amino acids. For the CDR3, the DNA is TGTGCCAGCAGTTTCCGGGACAGGGATACCAAAAACATTCAGTACTTC. Translation: CASSFRDRDTKNIQYF.

This clonotype came up a few times. The V gene is TRBV27, the J gene TRBJ1-2; D gene uncertain. The CDR3 extends over 13 amino acids. In germline, CDR1 is MNHEY, CDR2 SMNVEV (reference sequence). The V and J ends lost 5 bases and 8 bases respectively, with 15 bases between them. The DNA of the CDR3 is TGTGCCAGCAGTGCTGGGATACGTAGGGGCTACACCTTC. It specifies CASSAGIRRGYTF.

The chain carries TRBV7-9 and TRBJ1-4, with D perhaps TRBD1 (5 bases). Germline CDR1 and CDR2: SEHNR and FQNEAQ (reference sequence). V lost 3 bases and J 5 bases, leaving 13 bases between the germline ends. The CDR3 covers 15 residues. CDR3 loop: CASSFQGVWNEKLFF. CDR3 bases: TGTGCCAGCAGCTTTCAGGGAGTGTGGAATGAAAAACTGTTTTTT.